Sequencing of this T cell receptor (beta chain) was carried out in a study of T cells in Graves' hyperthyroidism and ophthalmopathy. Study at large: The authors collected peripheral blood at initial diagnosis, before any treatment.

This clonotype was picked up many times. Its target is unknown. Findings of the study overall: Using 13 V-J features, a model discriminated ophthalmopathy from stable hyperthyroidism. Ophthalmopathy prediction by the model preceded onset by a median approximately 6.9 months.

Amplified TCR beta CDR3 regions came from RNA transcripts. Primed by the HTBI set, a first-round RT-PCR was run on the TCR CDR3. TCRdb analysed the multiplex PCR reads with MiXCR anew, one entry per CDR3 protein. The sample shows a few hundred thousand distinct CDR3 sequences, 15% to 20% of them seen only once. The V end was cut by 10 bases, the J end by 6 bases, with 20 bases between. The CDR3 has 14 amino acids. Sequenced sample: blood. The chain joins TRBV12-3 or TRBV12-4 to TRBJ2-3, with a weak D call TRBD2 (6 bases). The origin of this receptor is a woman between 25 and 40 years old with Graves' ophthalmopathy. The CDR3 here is CATNGGTGPDTQYF. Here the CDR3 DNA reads TGTGCCACCAATGGCGGGACTGGCCCCGATACGCAGTATTTT.